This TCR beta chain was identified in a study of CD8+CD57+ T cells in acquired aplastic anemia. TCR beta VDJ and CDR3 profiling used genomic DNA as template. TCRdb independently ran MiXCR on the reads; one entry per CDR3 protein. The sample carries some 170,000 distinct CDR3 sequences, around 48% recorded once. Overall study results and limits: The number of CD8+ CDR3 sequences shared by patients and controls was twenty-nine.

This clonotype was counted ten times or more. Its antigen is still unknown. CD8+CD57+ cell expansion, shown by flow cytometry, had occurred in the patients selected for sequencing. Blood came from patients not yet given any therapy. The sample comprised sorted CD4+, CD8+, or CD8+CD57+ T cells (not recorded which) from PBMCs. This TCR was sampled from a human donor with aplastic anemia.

The CDR3 loop is CASRDENYGYTF. In nucleotides, the CDR3 is TGTGCCAGCAGGGACGAAAACTATGGCTACACCTTC. The chain recombines TRBV2 with TRBJ1-2; no reliable D call. This CDR3 region has 12 residues. The germline CDR1 and CDR2 sequences are SNHLY and FYNNEI. Trimming left V 6 bases short and J 2 bases short, with 7 bases between.